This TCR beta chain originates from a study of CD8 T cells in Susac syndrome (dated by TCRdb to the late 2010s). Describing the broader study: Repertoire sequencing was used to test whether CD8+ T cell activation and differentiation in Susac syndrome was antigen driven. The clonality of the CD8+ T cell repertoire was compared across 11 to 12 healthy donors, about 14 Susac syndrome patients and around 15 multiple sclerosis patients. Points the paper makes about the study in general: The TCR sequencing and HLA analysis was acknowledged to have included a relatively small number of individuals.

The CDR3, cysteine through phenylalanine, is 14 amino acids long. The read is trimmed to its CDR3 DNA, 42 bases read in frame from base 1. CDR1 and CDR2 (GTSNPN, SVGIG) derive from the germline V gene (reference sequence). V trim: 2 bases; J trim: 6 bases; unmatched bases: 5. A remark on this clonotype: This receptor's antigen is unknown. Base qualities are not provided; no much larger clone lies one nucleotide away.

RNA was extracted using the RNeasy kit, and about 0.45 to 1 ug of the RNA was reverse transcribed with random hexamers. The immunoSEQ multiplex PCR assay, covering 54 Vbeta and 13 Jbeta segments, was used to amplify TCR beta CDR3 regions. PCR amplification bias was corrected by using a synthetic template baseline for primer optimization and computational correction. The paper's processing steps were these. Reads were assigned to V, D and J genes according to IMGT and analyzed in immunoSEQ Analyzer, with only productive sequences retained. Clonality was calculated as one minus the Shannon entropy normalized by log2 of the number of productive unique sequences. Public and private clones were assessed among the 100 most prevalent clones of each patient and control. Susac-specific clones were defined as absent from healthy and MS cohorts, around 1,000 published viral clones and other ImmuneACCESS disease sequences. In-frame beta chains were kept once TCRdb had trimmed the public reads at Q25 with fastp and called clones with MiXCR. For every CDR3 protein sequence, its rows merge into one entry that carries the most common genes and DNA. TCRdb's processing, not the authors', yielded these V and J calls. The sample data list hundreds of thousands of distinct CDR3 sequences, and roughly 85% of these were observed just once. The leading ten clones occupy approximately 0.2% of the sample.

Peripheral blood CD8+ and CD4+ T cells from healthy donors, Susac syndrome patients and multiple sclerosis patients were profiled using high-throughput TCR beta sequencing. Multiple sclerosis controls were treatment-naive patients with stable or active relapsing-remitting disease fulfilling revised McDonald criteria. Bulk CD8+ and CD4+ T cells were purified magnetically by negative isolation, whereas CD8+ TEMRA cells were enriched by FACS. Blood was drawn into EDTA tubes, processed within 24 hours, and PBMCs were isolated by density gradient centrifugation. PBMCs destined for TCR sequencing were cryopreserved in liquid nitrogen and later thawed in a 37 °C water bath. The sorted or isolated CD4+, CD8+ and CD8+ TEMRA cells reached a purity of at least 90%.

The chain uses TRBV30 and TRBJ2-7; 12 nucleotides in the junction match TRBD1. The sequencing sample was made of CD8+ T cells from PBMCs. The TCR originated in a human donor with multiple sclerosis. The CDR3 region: CAWSPGTGGSEQYF. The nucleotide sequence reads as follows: TGTGCCTGGAGTCCTGGGACAGGGGGCTCCGAGCAGTACTTC. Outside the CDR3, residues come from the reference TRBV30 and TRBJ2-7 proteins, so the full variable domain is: SQTIHQWPATLVQPVGSPLSLECTVEGTSNPNLYWYRQAAGRGLQLLFYSVGIGQISSEVPQNLSASRPQDRQFILSSKKLLLSDSGFYLCAWSPGTGGSEQYFGPGTRLTVT.